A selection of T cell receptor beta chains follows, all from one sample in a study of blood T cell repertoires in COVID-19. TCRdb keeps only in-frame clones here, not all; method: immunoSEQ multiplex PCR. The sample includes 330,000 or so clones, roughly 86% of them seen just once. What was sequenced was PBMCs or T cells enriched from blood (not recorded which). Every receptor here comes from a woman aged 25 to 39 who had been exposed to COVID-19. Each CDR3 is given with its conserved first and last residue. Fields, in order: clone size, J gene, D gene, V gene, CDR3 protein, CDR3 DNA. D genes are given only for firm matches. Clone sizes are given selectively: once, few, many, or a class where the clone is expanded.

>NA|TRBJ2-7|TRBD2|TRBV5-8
CASSYRTSGRPRYEQYF
TGTGCCAGCAGCTATAGGACTAGCGGGAGGCCTCGGTACGAGCAGTACTTC
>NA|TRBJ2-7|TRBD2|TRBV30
CAWSAGLAATYEQYF
TGTGCCTGGAGTGCTGGACTAGCCGCAACCTACGAGCAGTACTTC
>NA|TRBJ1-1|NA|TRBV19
CASRGTAGTEAFF
TGTGCCAGTAGAGGGACGGCGGGGACTGAAGCTTTCTTT
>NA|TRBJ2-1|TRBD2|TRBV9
CASSVATRVAGDNEQFF
TGTGCCAGCAGCGTAGCTACTCGGGTAGCGGGAGACAATGAGCAGTTCTTC
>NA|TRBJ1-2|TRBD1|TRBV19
CASSTTGTGHNLRYGYTF
TGTGCCAGTAGTACGACCGGGACAGGTCACAACCTTCGCTATGGCTACACCTTC
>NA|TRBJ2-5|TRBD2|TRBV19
CASSALSGRGFKTQYF
TGTGCCAGTAGTGCGCTTAGCGGGAGAGGGTTTAAGACCCAGTACTTC
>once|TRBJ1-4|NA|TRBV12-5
CASGLIMGGNEKLFF
TGTGCTAGTGGTTTGATAATGGGGGGGAATGAAAAACTGTTTTTT
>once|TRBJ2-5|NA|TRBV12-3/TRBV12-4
CASSLIRQETQYF
TGTGCCAGCAGTTTAATTCGCCAAGAGACCCAGTACTTC
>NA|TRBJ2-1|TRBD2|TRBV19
CASSIDYREPGGEQFF
TGTGCCAGTAGTATAGATTATCGGGAGCCGGGAGGTGAGCAGTTCTTC
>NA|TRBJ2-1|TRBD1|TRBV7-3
CASSPRQGSYNEQFF
TGTGCCAGCAGCCCCCGACAGGGGTCCTACAATGAGCAGTTCTTC
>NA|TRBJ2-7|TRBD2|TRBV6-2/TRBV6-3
CASSYSEVAGGFEQYF
TGTGCCAGCAGTTACTCTGAGGTAGCGGGAGGCTTCGAGCAGTACTTC
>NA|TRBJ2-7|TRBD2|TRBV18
CASSPPSTSGRSEQYF
TGTGCCAGCTCACCACCCTCCACTAGCGGGAGGAGCGAGCAGTACTTC
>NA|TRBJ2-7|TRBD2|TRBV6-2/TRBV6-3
CASSNEPTGTSSYEQYF
TGTGCCAGCAGTAACGAACCCACCGGGACTAGCTCCTACGAGCAGTACTTC
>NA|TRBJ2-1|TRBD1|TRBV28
CASSTSRQGSYNEQFF
TGTGCCAGCAGTACCTCCCGACAGGGTTCCTACAATGAGCAGTTCTTC